These 3 T cell receptor beta chains came from one sample sequenced in a study of CXCR3-negative and CXCR3-positive naive CD8 T cells. TRB cDNA libraries were made by UMI-labeled 5' RACE. TCRdb reprocessed the 5' RACE reads; each CDR3 protein has one entry and no DNA is given. The listing contains about 130,000 distinct CDR3 sequences. Sequencing was done on a sample of naive CXCR3- CD8+ T cells from blood. Subset here: CD45RO-CCR7+CD27+CD95- naive CD8+ T cells lacking CXCR3 (TNR3-). The receptors stem from a human donor in good health. Some clones in this sample may be carry-over from other donors' samples.

The chain recombines TRBV28 with TRBJ1-5; TCRdb returns TRBD1, unconfirmable since there is no DNA. The CDR3 totals 17 residues. Germline assignment: CDR1 MDHEN and CDR2 SYDVKM. This CDR3 is CAIRPGQGAVGNQPQHF.

V is TRBV3-1 and J is TRBJ2-5; TCRdb's D call of TRBD2 is untestable without DNA. The V gene's germline CDR1 is LGHDT and CDR2 YNNKEL (reference sequence). The CDR3 runs to 19 residues. CDR3 protein: CASSHERGLAGVLQETQYF.

This chain connects TRBV3-1 to TRBJ2-6; as DNA is missing, the TRBD1 call by TCRdb cannot be tested. Germline lookup yields CDR1 LGHDT and CDR2 YNNKEL (reference sequence). The CDR3 loop spans 17 amino acids. The CDR3 is CASSAGQERSGANVLTF. The full variable domain, rest sourced from reference TRBV3-1 and TRBJ2-6, is DTAVSQTPKYLVTQMGNDKSIKCEQNLGHDTMYWYKQDSKKFLKIMFSYNNKELIINETVPNRFSPKSPDKAHLNLHINSLELGDSAVYFCASSAGQERSGANVLTFGAGSRLTVL.